These 24 T cell receptor beta chains were sequenced from one sample in a study of OX40 agonist ivuxolimab in advanced cancers. Libraries were prepared through the immunoSEQ multiplex PCR assay. Held by TCRdb, this immuneACCESS table contains in-frame sequences only and omits some clones. Under half of the omission traces to an unresolved V gene where checked; the cause of the rest is unknown. This sample holds more than 75,000 clones; over 75% were observed only once. The ten largest clonotypes hold approximately 0.4% of the sample. The sequenced sample was CD4+ or CD8+ T cells sorted from blood, obtained in a trial of the OX40 agonist ivuxolimab. These receptors all come from an adult with an advanced solid tumor such as melanoma, head and neck, liver or kidney cancer.

The genes are TRBV18 and TRBJ2-7, with 7 bases fitting TRBD1. Germline lookup yields CDR1 KGHSH and CDR2 LQKENI. CDR3 length: 15 amino acids. V lost 3 bases and J lost 0; bases outside the gene matches: 5. In DNA, the CDR3 is TGTGCCAGCTCACCCGGACAGGCTAGCTCCTACGAGCAGTACTTC. This encodes CASSPGQASSYEQYF.

V and J are TRBV5-6 and TRBJ2-1; 10 bases are a match to TRBD2. The length of the CDR3 is 15 residues. J lost 4 bases, V lost 0 bases, and 1 base had no gene match. Germline lookup yields CDR1 SGHDT and CDR2 YYEEEE. In DNA, the CDR3 is TGTGCCAGCAGCTTGGAGACTAGCGGGTACAATGAGCAGTTCTTC. Translating it yields CASSLETSGYNEQFF.

This chain uses TRBV30 with TRBJ1-1, with D unclear. The V end lost 3 bases, the J end lost 0 bases, and 5 bases lay between the germline ends. The CDR3 consists of 12 residues. CDR1 and CDR2 from the germline V gene are GTSNPN and SVGIG (reference sequence). CDR3 in amino acids: CAWRWVNTEAFF. The CDR3 nucleotides read TGTGCCTGGAGGTGGGTGAACACTGAAGCTTTCTTT.

CDR3 bases: TGTGCCAGCAGGAGATTTAGCGGGAACACCGGGGAGCTGTTTTTT. Protein sequence: CASRRFSGNTGELFF. The chain is built from TRBV5-8 and TRBJ2-2; D may be TRBD2 (6 bases). V was shortened by 5 bases and J by 1 base, with 12 bases between the two germline ends. Germline V gene data show CDR1 as SGHTS and CDR2 as YDEGEE. CDR3 size: 15 residues.

The chain uses TRBV6-5 and TRBJ1-5; unclear D gene. CDR3 length: 13 amino acids. Trimming removed 6 bases from V and 0 bases from J, with 6 bases in between. CDR1 and CDR2 (germline): MNHEY, SVGAGI. CDR3 region: CASSLHSNQPQHF. The CDR3, as DNA: TGTGCCAGCAGCCTACATAGCAATCAGCCCCAGCATTTT.

Only a few counts were recorded for this clone. V is TRBV10-1 and J is TRBJ2-7; D is uncertain. Trimming stripped 2 bases from V and 5 bases from J, with 7 bases between. This CDR3 has 12 residues. Per germline, CDR1 WNHNN and CDR2 SYGVQD (reference sequence). The CDR3 reads CASSENRDEQYF. CDR3 sequence (DNA): TGCGCCAGCAGTGAGAACCGGGACGAGCAGTACTTC.

This rearrangement joins TRBV11-3 to TRBJ1-1; possible D gene TRBD1, 5 bases. Germline V gives CDR1 SGHNT, CDR2 YENEEA. This CDR3 is 15 amino acids long. Trimming stripped 1 base from V and 6 bases from J, with 15 bases between. DNA for the CDR3: TGTGCCAGCAGCTTAGGCGGCAGGGTAATCGCTGAAGCTTTCTTT. This translates into CASSLGGRVIAEAFF.

The rearrangement links TRBV28 to TRBJ2-3; possible D gene TRBD1, 5 bases. V was pared by 6 bases and J by 2 bases, with 12 bases between. CDR1 MDHEN and CDR2 SYDVKM come from the germline V gene. The CDR3 is made up of 14 amino acids. The CDR3 loop is CASSPGQHTDTQYF. The CDR3 nucleotides read TGTGCCAGCAGCCCAGGGCAACACACAGATACGCAGTATTTT. Full variable domain (remainder filled in from reference TRBV28 and TRBJ2-3): DVKVTQSSRYLVKRTGEKVFLECVQDMDHENMFWYRQDPGLGLRLIYFSYDVKMKEKGDIPEGYSVSREKKERFSLILESASTNQTSMYLCASSPGQHTDTQYFGPGTRLTVL.

V usage is TRBV19 and J usage is TRBJ2-1; the D gene is possibly TRBD2 (6 bases). Between the trimmed V and J ends, which lost 6 bases and 5 bases, there was a span of 11 bases. The CDR3 loop spans 13 amino acids. Germline values: CDR1 LNHDA, CDR2 SQIVND (reference sequence). The CDR3 protein is CASSDQRDNEQFF. As DNA, the CDR3 is TGTGCCAGTAGCGACCAGCGGGACAATGAGCAGTTCTTC. Drawing the rest from reference TRBV19 and TRBJ2-1, the complete variable domain is DGGITQSPKYLFRKEGQNVTLSCEQNLNHDAMYWYRQDPGQGLRLIYYSQIVNDFQKGDIAEGYSVSREKKESFPLTVTSAQKNPTAFYLCASSDQRDNEQFFGPGTRLTVL.

The count of this clone is one. In nucleotides, the CDR3 is TGTGCCAGCAGCCCCCAGGGGGGTAGGGGGCGAAATGAGCAGTTCTTC. Its protein is CASSPQGGRGRNEQFF. The chain carries TRBV11-3 and TRBJ2-1; a weak D match, TRBD1 (7 bases). The V gene lost 5 bases and the J gene lost 7 bases, with 21 bases spanning the gap. CDR1 and CDR2 from the germline V gene are SGHNT and YENEEA. This CDR3 is 16 amino acids long.

The gene calls are TRBV29-1 and TRBJ2-1; 8 nucleotides line up with TRBD2. CDR1 and CDR2 from the germline V gene are SQVTM and ANQGSEA. V lost 5 bases, J lost 2 bases, and 5 bases stayed unmatched. This CDR3 contains 14 residues. The CDR3 loop reads CSVSEGLAYNEQFF. The CDR3 nucleotides read TGCAGCGTTAGTGAGGGACTAGCCTACAATGAGCAGTTCTTC.

This chain connects TRBV19 to TRBJ1-1; D ambiguous. CDR1 LNHDA and CDR2 SQIVND come from the germline V gene (reference sequence). The CDR3 is 14 amino acids. Trimming cost V 3 bases and J 1 base, with 9 bases left between them. As DNA, the CDR3 is TGTGCCAGTAGTATGGTAGGGCAGAACACTGAAGCTTTCTTT. This sequence encodes CASSMVGQNTEAFF.

This chain joins TRBV6-4 and TRBJ2-6; 13 positions agree with TRBD2. V was pared by 5 bases and J by 1 base, with 5 bases of the junction left unmatched. This CDR3 is built from 18 residues. Germline-derived CDR1 and CDR2 are MRHNA and SNTAGT. The CDR3 DNA is TGTGCCAGCAGTTTAGGACTAGCGGGAGCATCTGGGGCCAACGTCCTGACTTTC. Residues: CASSLGLAGASGANVLTF.

The J gene is TRBJ1-4, the V gene TRBV30; possible D gene TRBD1, 6 bases. Germline V gives CDR1 GTSNPN, CDR2 SVGIG (reference sequence). The CDR3 loop spans 16 amino acids. V shed 3 bases and J shed 0 bases, with 14 bases lying between them. In nucleotides, the CDR3 is TGTGCCTGGAGGAAACGGGACACCGCAACTAATGAAAAACTGTTTTTT. Protein product: CAWRKRDTATNEKLFF.

The chain employs TRBV2 and TRBJ2-3; 9 nucleotides line up with TRBD2. The CDR3 consists of 15 residues. With V trimmed by 3 bases and J by 1 base, 2 bases remained unmatched. CDR1 is SNHLY and CDR2 is FYNNEI in the germline V gene. CDR3 coding DNA: TGTGCCAGCAGTGATGTAGCGGGAGGCACAGATACGCAGTATTTT. Its translation is CASSDVAGGTDTQYF.

This clone was detected only a few times. The J gene is TRBJ1-4, the V gene TRBV14; TRBD1 is a possible D gene (5 bases). This CDR3 is built from 17 residues. The V gene's germline CDR1 is SGHDN and CDR2 FVKESK. The V end lost 0 bases, the J end lost 10 bases, and 21 bases lay between the germline ends. The CDR3 spells CASSQDGDAKGDGKLFF. Here the CDR3 DNA reads TGTGCCAGCAGCCAAGATGGGGACGCCAAAGGGGACGGAAAACTGTTTTTT.

This clone showed up just a few times. The V and J genes are TRBV10-1 and TRBJ2-5; D remains ambiguous. This CDR3 has 11 residues. Per germline, CDR1 WNHNN and CDR2 SYGVQD (reference sequence). Trimming shortened V by 8 bases and J by 4 bases, and 8 bases separated the two germline ends. This CDR3 is CASGKAETQYF. Written as DNA, the CDR3 is TGCGCCAGCGGAAAGGCAGAGACCCAGTACTTC.

V and J are TRBV19 and TRBJ1-1, with TRBD1 as a possible D gene (5 bases). Between the trimmed V and J ends, which lost 7 bases and 4 bases, there was a span of 19 bases. CDR1 is LNHDA and CDR2 is SQIVND in the germline V gene (reference sequence). This CDR3 has 15 residues. The chain's CDR3 is CASTPQGREGTEAFF. CDR3 DNA: TGTGCCAGTACCCCGCAGGGCAGGGAAGGCACTGAAGCTTTCTTT.

V is TRBV7-6 and J is TRBJ1-4; a possible D gene is TRBD1 (6 bases). V shed 5 bases and J shed 1 base, with 14 bases lying between them. CDR3 length: 16 amino acids. From germline, CDR1 is SGHVS and CDR2 FNYEAQ. The CDR3 here is CASSRPGAGTNEKLFF. CDR3 bases: TGTGCCAGCAGCCGACCGGGGGCCGGAACTAATGAAAAACTGTTTTTT.

The gene calls are TRBV5-4 and TRBJ2-7; 10 bases are shared with TRBD1. V shed 4 bases and J 4 bases; nucleotides not matched to a gene: 8. The CDR3 extends over 15 amino acids. Germline CDR1 and CDR2: SGHNT and YYREEE (reference sequence). CDR3 sequence: CASSLGTGAAYEQYF. CDR3 DNA: TGTGCCAGCAGCCTCGGGACAGGGGCGGCTTACGAGCAGTACTTC.

The chain couples TRBV25-1 to TRBJ2-1; 7 bases match TRBD2. CDR1 and CDR2 (germline): MGHDK, SYGVNS. This CDR3 is built from 15 residues. The V segment lost 2 bases and the J segment 2 bases; nucleotides outside the gene matches: 3. CDR3 sequence (DNA): TGTGCCAGCAGTGAACTGAGCGGGACCTACAATGAGCAGTTCTTC. It translates to CASSELSGTYNEQFF.

V gene TRBV7-2 combines with J gene TRBJ1-1, with TRBD1 as a possible D gene (5 bases). Per the germline V gene, CDR1 is SGHTA and CDR2 is FQGNSA. The CDR3 is made up of 16 amino acids. Trimming shortened V by 1 base and J by 1 base, and 13 bases separated the two germline ends. The CDR3 nucleotides are TGTGCCAGCAGCTTAGTGCTCGGGGCCAAGAACACTGAAGCTTTCTTT. The encoded protein is CASSLVLGAKNTEAFF.

As DNA, the CDR3 is TGTGCCAGCAGTTTACAGGGGGCGAGTCAGCCCCAGCATTTT. Translating it yields CASSLQGASQPQHF. The chain carries TRBV27 and TRBJ1-5, with 8 positions matching TRBD1. This CDR3 comprises 14 residues. J was trimmed by 6 bases and V by 2 bases; bases with no gene match: 3. The V gene's germline CDR1 is MNHEY and CDR2 SMNVEV (reference sequence).

The chain is built from TRBV2 and TRBJ2-5, with D tentatively TRBD2 (6 bases). The CDR3 runs 16 residues. Between the trimmed V and J ends, which lost 1 base and 4 bases, there was a span of 16 bases. Germline V gene sequence: CDR1 SNHLY, CDR2 FYNNEI. CDR3 nucleotides: TGTGCCAGCAGTGAAGGAGGCACACCCGGGGGAGAGACCCAGTACTTC. Its protein product is CASSEGGTPGGETQYF.